This T cell receptor (beta chain) is drawn from a study of blood T cell repertoires in COVID-19. Across the study: Sites in the United States, Italy and Spain provided acute and convalescent COVID-19 samples. From T cells, B-cell-depleted T cells, or PBMCs came the material, which was cDNA or gDNA.

Per the original methods: Scientists estimated how many nucleated cells there were by amplifying reference gene primers. The data were produced by immunoSEQ multiplex PCR, yet TCRdb's version contains in-frame clones alone and is incomplete. V and J calls and clone size are given by that table; D and trimming were obtained from the DNA. The data contain over 70,000 clones, about 80% of them singletons. V lost 10 bases to trimming and J lost 10 bases, with 22 bases between them. The CDR3 runs 13 residues. The source material was peripheral blood. This clonotype was obtained from a man between 65 and 85 years old with acute or convalescent COVID-19. This rearrangement joins TRBV23-1 to TRBJ1-1; D possibly corresponds to TRBD1 (6 bases). TRBV23-1 is given ORF status, its function remaining uncertain. The CDR3 region is CAIAAGRGTPAFF. The DNA of the CDR3 is TGCGCCATCGCGGCGGGCAGGGGAACGCCAGCTTTCTTT.